The sequence of this T cell receptor beta chain was determined in a study of cytomegalovirus exposure and HLA in healthy donors (TCRdb year 2017). At the level of the whole study: According to a later analysis, the approximately 120 validation repertoires were produced on the same platform as the 700 or so repertoires of the first cohort. The study aimed to test whether signatures of past pathogen exposure could be identified by cataloging public T cell receptors. In addition to the first cohort of 500 to 850 subjects, a separate validation cohort of about 120 different subjects was used. To predict cytomegalovirus infection status, the study combined high-throughput TCR immunosequencing, statistical association of individual TCRs with disease status, and machine learning. Overall study results and their limits: While some public TCRs were present in many individuals, most TCR sequences turned up only very rarely across donors. In a later analysis, TCRs clustered in the first cohort were found to also tend to co-occur in the 120 or so validation repertoires, with about 93% of cluster scores above 0. A few of the identified cytomegalovirus-associated TCR beta chains were confirmed in vitro to be specific for cytomegalovirus antigens. A total of fewer than 200 TCR beta chains were listed by the study as associated with cytomegalovirus. In both the original and validation cohorts, the classifier was reported to diagnose cytomegalovirus status with high specificity and sensitivity. According to the authors, the approach could potentially be generalized to other disease states and immunological phenotypes. A later analysis lacked HLA typing for the validation cohort, so it scored co-occurrence in that cohort across all 120 repertoires.

To note about this clone: Its antigen remains unidentified. The input lacks base qualities; no much larger clone sits a single base away.

The donors belonged to the validation cohort of approximately 130 subjects, which was separate from the approximately 610-subject first cohort. The protocol used for the library was the immunoSEQ multiplex PCR assay. In the original analysis: A statistical classification framework was built for diagnosing cytomegalovirus status from the catalog of TCR beta chain sequences. The table was pulled from immuneACCESS by TCRdb, which kept in-frame rearrangements only. Such tables lose some clones; where checked, under half of the loss comes from unresolved V genes, and the rest has no known cause. The V and J calls and clone size are taken from that table; D and trimming were inferred from the DNA. Within this sample are around 120,000 clones, with roughly 90% of them counted one time only. Clones ranked in the top ten supply about 6.9% of the sample. The CDR3 goes from the cysteine to the phenylalanine over 17 residues. Only CDR3 DNA is held: 51 bases, read in frame from base 1. The trim is 8 bases for V and 4 bases for J, with a gap of 27 bases between the germline ends.

Here the chain combines TRBV23-1 and TRBJ2-7; TRBD1 is possibly the D segment (6 matching bases). Being an ORF, TRBV23-1 has a function that is uncertain. This receptor was obtained from a woman aged 18 to 35 in good health and CMV-seropositive. Sequencing used PBMCs. The base sequence is TGCGCCAGCTCGAGGACCTTACAGGGCCCCACTCAATACGAGCAGTACTTC. It encodes CASSRTLQGPTQYEQYF.